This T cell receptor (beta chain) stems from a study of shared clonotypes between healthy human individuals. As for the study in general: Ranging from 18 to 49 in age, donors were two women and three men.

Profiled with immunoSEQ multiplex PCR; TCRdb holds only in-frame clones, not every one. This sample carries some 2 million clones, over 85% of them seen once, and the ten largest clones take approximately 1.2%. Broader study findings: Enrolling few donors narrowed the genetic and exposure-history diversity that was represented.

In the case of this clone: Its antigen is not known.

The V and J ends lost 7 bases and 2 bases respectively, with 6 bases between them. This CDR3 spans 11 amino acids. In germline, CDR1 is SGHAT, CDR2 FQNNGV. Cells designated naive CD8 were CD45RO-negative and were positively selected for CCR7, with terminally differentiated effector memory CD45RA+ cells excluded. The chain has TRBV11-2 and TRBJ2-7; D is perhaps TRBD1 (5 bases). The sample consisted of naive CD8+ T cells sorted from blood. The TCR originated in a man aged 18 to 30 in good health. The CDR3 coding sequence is TGTGCCAGCAAGGGGACCTACGAGCAGTACTTC. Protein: CASKGTYEQYF. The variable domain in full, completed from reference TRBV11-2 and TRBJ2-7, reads EAGVAQSPRYKIIEKRQSVAFWCNPISGHATLYWYQQILGQGPKLLIQFQNNGVVDDSQLPKDRFSAERLKGVDSTLKIQPAKLEDSAVYLCASKGTYEQYFGPGTRLTVT.